The clone carrying this T cell receptor beta chain was observed at least ten times. Antigen unknown. Germline V gene lookup returns CDR1 MNHEY and CDR2 SMNVEV (reference sequence). The CDR3 extends over 13 amino acids. Trimming left V 5 bases short and J 9 bases short, with 16 bases between. This entry comes from a study of T-cell reconstitution after alpha-beta-depleted transplantation in children. Whole-study findings and limits: Newly produced T cells mostly accounted for T-cell counts and diversity one year post-transplant. High day-60 TCRbeta diversity in some patients came from surviving recipient T cells and thymic progenitors. It was reported that alpha-beta T cells came from several hundred expanded graft clones (about two months after transplant).

A TCRbeta library incorporating unique molecular identifiers was prepared. Using its own MiXCR run on the PCR reads, TCRdb lists one record per CDR3 protein. The table has about 150,000 distinct CDR3 sequences, 11% seen once; the top ten hold 13%. This specimen consisted of PBMCs, obtained before TCRalphabeta/CD19-depleted stem cell transplant. The chain combines TRBV27 with TRBJ2-5, with D uncertain. This sequence originates from a boy younger than 10 with acute myeloid leukemia, due to receive a stem cell transplant. The CDR3 DNA is TGTGCCAGCAGTGAGACTCGGTTTATGGCCCAGTACTTC. Its protein product is CASSETRFMAQYF.